One sample yielded the 11 T cell receptor beta chains listed below, sequenced in a study of control samples from healthy donors and cancer patients. Libraries were prepared by immunoSEQ multiplex PCR; TCRdb keeps only in-frame clonotypes and omits some of them. The profile shows about 96,000 clones, approximately 95% of them singletons. Sequencing used blood. The receptors shown here come from a man younger than 30 in good health.

The V call is TRBV11-2, the J call TRBJ2-2; D uncertain. CDR3 size: 15 residues. V was pared by 3 bases and J by 8 bases, with 16 bases between. From germline, CDR1 is SGHAT and CDR2 FQNNGV. CDR3 DNA sequence: TGTGCCAGCAGCTTTGGGAATGTAGTGGGAGGGGAGCTGTTTTTT. As protein: CASSFGNVVGGELFF.

The chain joins TRBV3-1 (or the pseudogene TRBV3-2) to TRBJ2-7; 8 positions match TRBD2. The CDR3 loop spans 15 amino acids. CDR1 is LGHDT and CDR2 is YNNKEL in the germline V gene (reference sequence). After removal of 1 base from V and 3 bases from J, the junction contained 5 bases not matched to a gene. The CDR3 reads CASSQGPAGVYEQYF. CDR3 in DNA: TGTGCCAGCAGCCAAGGGCCAGCGGGGGTCTACGAGCAGTACTTC.

Regarding this clone: An end of the junction differs from the germline gene, which may be a read error. This sequence joins TRBV10-3 and TRBJ1-2; D might be TRBD1 (5 bases). This CDR3 is built from 13 residues. Germline CDR1 is ENHRY and CDR2 is SYGVKD. The CDR3 loop is CAIGEGSWRGYTF. In nucleotides, the CDR3 is TGTGCCATCGGTGAGGGGAGTTGGCGGGGCTACACCTTC.

This chain connects TRBV28 to TRBJ2-5; 7 positions agree with TRBD2. CDR3 length: 13 residues. Looked up from germline, CDR1 is MDHEN and CDR2 is SYDVKM. Trimming took 4 bases from V and 2 from J; bases not matched to a gene: 1. DNA of the CDR3: TGTGCCAGCAGTTCCGGGGGGCAAGAGACCCAGTACTTC. It is translated as CASSSGGQETQYF.

This sequence joins TRBV2 and TRBJ2-3; TRBD2 matches at 8 bases. Germline CDR1 reads SNHLY; CDR2 reads FYNNEI. This CDR3 contains 19 residues. Trimming took 5 bases from V and 2 from J; bases not matched to a gene: 18. The CDR3 DNA reads as TGTGCCAGCAGTCGCATCGATCACACTAGCGGCAATCTCACAGATACGCAGTATTTT. Its protein product is CASSRIDHTSGNLTDTQYF.

The CDR3 coding sequence is TGCGCCAGCAGCCAAGATCGGACAGGGGTATTCTATGGCTACACCTTC. This translates into CASSQDRTGVFYGYTF. V usage is TRBV4-3 and J usage is TRBJ1-2; TRBD1 aligns across 9 bases. Germline V CDR1 and CDR2: LGHNA, YSLEER. With V trimmed by 0 bases and J by 4 bases, 6 bases remained unmatched. CDR3 length: 16 amino acids.

The chain is built from TRBV6-2 or TRBV6-3 and TRBJ1-6; D is undetermined. Trimming left V 2 bases short and J 10 bases short, with 9 bases between. This CDR3 is built from 13 residues. The germline V gene has CDR1 MNHEY and CDR2 SVGEGT. The CDR3 loop reads CASSYPGESPLHF. The CDR3 coding sequence is TGTGCCAGCAGTTACCCAGGCGAATCACCCCTCCACTTT.

The chain has TRBV7-3 and TRBJ1-3; the D is unclear. CDR3 length: 14 residues. Germline values: CDR1 SGHTA, CDR2 FQGTGA. With 5 bases removed from V and 2 bases from J, the gap between germline ends came to 10 bases. For the CDR3, the DNA is TGTGCCAGCAGCCCAGATAGGGCTGGAAACACCATATATTTT. This sequence encodes CASSPDRAGNTIYF.

CDR3 sequence reads: CASSRSPLAGEADTQYF. The CDR3, as DNA: TGCGCCAGCAGCCGGTCGCCACTAGCGGGAGAGGCAGATACGCAGTATTTT. This chain connects TRBV4-3 to TRBJ2-3, with 11 bases fitting TRBD2. The CDR3 sequence is 17 residues long. With 4 bases clipped from V and 4 bases from J, the junction kept 10 bases outside the gene matches. Germline V gene data show CDR1 as LGHNA and CDR2 as YSLEER.

This rearrangement joins TRBV6-5 to TRBJ1-2; 11 bases align to TRBD1. The CDR3 is made up of 14 amino acids. CDR1 and CDR2 from the germline V gene are MNHEY and SVGAGI. V dropped 5 bases and J dropped 8; count of bases not matched to a gene: 7. The CDR3 DNA is TGTGCCAGCAGTAAATCCGGGACAGGGGGAGGCTACACCTTC. This encodes CASSKSGTGGGYTF.

The chain links TRBV30 to TRBJ1-1; D gene ambiguous. This CDR3 contains 13 residues. Germline V gene data show CDR1 as GTSNPN and CDR2 as SVGIG (reference sequence). Trimming left V 3 bases short and J 0 bases short, with 8 bases between. CDR3 in DNA: TGTGCCTGGAGAACGTATATGAACACTGAAGCTTTCTTT. This encodes CAWRTYMNTEAFF.